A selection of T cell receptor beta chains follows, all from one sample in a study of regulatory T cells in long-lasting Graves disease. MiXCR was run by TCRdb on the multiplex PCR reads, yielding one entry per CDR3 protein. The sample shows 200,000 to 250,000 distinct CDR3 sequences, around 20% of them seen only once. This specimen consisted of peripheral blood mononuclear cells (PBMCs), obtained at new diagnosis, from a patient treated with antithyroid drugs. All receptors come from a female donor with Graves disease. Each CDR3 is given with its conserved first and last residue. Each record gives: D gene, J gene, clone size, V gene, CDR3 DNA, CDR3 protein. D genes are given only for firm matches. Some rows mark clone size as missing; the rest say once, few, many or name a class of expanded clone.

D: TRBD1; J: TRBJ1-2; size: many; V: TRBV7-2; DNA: TGTGCCAGCAGCTTAGGCGCCTCAACAGGGGAGGGAGGCTACACCTTC; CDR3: CASSLGASTGEGGYTF
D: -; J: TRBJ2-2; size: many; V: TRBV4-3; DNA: TGCGCCAGCAGCCAACGAACATCCACCGGGGAGCTGTTTTTT; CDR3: CASSQRTSTGELFF
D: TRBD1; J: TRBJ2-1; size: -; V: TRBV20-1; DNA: TGCAGTGCTAGAGTCGGGGGACAGGGGGCGGGAAATGAGCAGTTCTTC; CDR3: CSARVGGQGAGNEQFF
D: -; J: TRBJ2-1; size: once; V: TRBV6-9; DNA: TGTGCCAGCAGTTACAGTGGCGGGTACAATGAGCAGTTCTTC; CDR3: CASSYSGGYNEQFF
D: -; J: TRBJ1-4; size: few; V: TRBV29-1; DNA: TGCAGCGTTGATGACAGAAGTTCGGATGAAAAACTGTTTTTT; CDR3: CSVDDRSSDEKLFF
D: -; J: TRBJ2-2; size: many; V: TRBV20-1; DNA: TGCAGTGCTCTCCCCTTGCCGGGGTTGGGCACCGGGGAGCTGTTTTTT; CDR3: CSALPLPGLGTGELFF
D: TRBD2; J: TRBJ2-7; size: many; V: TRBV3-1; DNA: TGTGCCAGCAGCCAAACACTAGCGGCCGCCTACGAGCAGTACTTC; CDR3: CASSQTLAAAYEQYF
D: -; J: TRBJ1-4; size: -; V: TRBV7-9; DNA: TGTGCCAGCAGCTTGGGTCTCATTAATGAAAAACTGTTTTTT; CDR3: CASSLGLINEKLFF
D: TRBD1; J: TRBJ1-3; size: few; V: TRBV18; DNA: TGTGCCAGCTCGCACACGAGACAGGGGGATGGAAACACCATATATTTT; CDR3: CASSHTRQGDGNTIYF
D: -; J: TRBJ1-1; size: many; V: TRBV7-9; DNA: TGTGCCAGCAGCGAAGGGACCGGAGGTGGAAACACTGAAGCTTTCTTT; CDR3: CASSEGTGGGNTEAFF
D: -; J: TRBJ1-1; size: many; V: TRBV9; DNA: TGTGCCAGCAGCGTAGGTCCCAGGAACACTGAAGCTTTCTTT; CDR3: CASSVGPRNTEAFF
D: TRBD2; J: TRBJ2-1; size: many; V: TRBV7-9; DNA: TGTGCCAGCAGCCCCCGCCCGGGACTAGCTTCTCACAATGAGCAGTTCTTC; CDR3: CASSPRPGLASHNEQFF
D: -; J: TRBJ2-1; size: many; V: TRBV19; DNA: TGTGCCAGTAGTATAGATCCGGCCAGAAACTCCTACAATGAGCAGTTCTTC; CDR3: CASSIDPARNSYNEQFF
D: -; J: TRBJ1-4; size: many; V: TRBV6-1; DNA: TGTGCCAGCAGTGGACAGTATGCCGAAAAACTGTTTTTT; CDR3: CASSGQYAEKLFF